The 20 T cell receptor beta chains in this list originate from one sample, sequenced in a study of T-cell reconstitution after alpha-beta-depleted transplantation in children. Preparation of the TCRbeta library involved a method that used unique molecular identifiers. TCRdb processed the PCR reads anew with MiXCR; each CDR3 protein has one entry. The sample records more than 500,000 distinct CDR3 sequences, about an eighth being singletons. The source was PBMCs, mostly from graft donor cells, collected 180 days after TCRalphabeta/CD19-depleted stem cell transplant. Receptor source: a female patient aged 2-10 years who had a stem cell transplant for aplastic anemia, so the T cells may come from the graft donor.

V and J are TRBV20-1 and TRBJ1-1; 7 bases agree with TRBD1. The CDR3 loop spans 13 amino acids. V trimming: 8 bases; J trimming: 4 bases; junction bases outside the gene matches: 10. Germline loops: CDR1 DFQATT, CDR2 SNEGSKA (reference sequence). The CDR3 DNA reads TGCAGTTTTATGGGGACAGTCGTCACTGAAGCTTTCTTT. It codes for CSFMGTVVTEAFF.

The chain joins TRBV20-1 to TRBJ2-1, with 8 bases identical to TRBD2. This CDR3 comprises 14 residues. CDR1 and CDR2 (germline): DFQATT, SNEGSKA (reference sequence). Trimming removed 1 base from V and 6 bases from J; junction bases left unmatched: 5. The CDR3 sequence is CSARVGLGLNEQFF. The CDR3, as DNA: TGCAGTGCTAGAGTGGGACTAGGACTCAATGAGCAGTTCTTC.

This clonotype was observed at least ten times. The rearrangement uses TRBV5-1 and TRBJ2-2; 10 bases fit TRBD2. The CDR3 consists of 16 residues. The germline gives CDR1 SGHRS, CDR2 YFSETQ. The ends lost 4 bases at V and 4 bases at J; junction bases unmatched: 7. The CDR3 protein is CASSPQLAGSTGELFF. The CDR3 DNA sequence: TGCGCCAGCAGCCCCCAACTAGCGGGATCCACCGGGGAGCTGTTTTTT.

This clonotype was observed a few times. J is TRBJ1-2 and V is TRBV7-9; a possible D gene is TRBD1 (5 bases). The germline V and J ends were trimmed by 5 bases and 2 bases, with 15 bases remaining between them. The germline gives CDR1 SEHNR, CDR2 FQNEAQ (reference sequence). CDR3 length: 15 residues. In nucleotides, the CDR3 is TGTGCCAGCAGCGCACCCGGGACGGAGAACTATGGCTACACCTTC. This sequence encodes CASSAPGTENYGYTF.

V is TRBV28 and J is TRBJ2-3, with D perhaps matching TRBD1 (6 bases). The CDR3 has 14 amino acids. With 1 base removed from V and 8 bases from J, the gap between germline ends came to 13 bases. The germline gives CDR1 MDHEN, CDR2 SYDVKM. CDR3 loop: CASSLYPLGGTQYF. The CDR3 bases are TGTGCCAGCAGTTTATACCCCCTAGGGGGTACGCAGTATTTT.

CDR3 in DNA: TGTGCCAGCAGCCCGTTGGGCGGGGGGAGAGCCAAAAACATTCAGTACTTC. Its translation: CASSPLGGGRAKNIQYF. The chain has TRBV7-9 and TRBJ2-4; TRBD2 matches at 8 bases. The CDR3 is made up of 17 amino acids. Per the germline V gene, CDR1 is SEHNR and CDR2 is FQNEAQ (reference sequence). J was trimmed by 0 bases and V by 5 bases; bases with no gene match: 9. Based on the CDR3 plus reference TRBV7-9 and TRBJ2-4, the full variable domain is DTGVSQNPRHKITKRGQNVTFRCDPISEHNRLYWYRQTLGQGPEFLTYFQNEAQLEKSRLLSDRFSAERPKGSFSTLEIQRTEQGDSAMYLCASSPLGGGRAKNIQYFGAGTRLSVL.

This clonotype showed up just a few times. The rearrangement joins TRBV10-3 to TRBJ2-2; the match to TRBD1 covers 8 bases. Looked up from germline, CDR1 is ENHRY and CDR2 is SYGVKD. This CDR3 is 15 amino acids long. The J segment lost 3 bases and the V segment lost 6 bases, leaving 6 bases of the junction unmatched. The CDR3 is CAISRRGQDTGELFF. The CDR3 bases are TGTGCCATCAGCCGCAGGGGACAGGACACCGGGGAGCTGTTTTTT.

The chain employs TRBV5-5 and TRBJ2-5, with D possibly matching TRBD2 (6 bases). The CDR3 runs 14 residues. The germline CDR1 and CDR2 sequences are SGHKS and YYEKEE (reference sequence). Between the trimmed V and J ends, which lost 2 bases and 5 bases, there was a span of 13 bases. This chain's CDR3 is CASSFPRGSETQYF. Written as DNA, the CDR3 is TGTGCCAGCAGCTTCCCACGGGGGAGTGAGACCCAGTACTTC.

This clonotype was recorded a few times. The rearrangement joins TRBV7-2 to TRBJ1-5; 7 bases agree with TRBD1. Germline CDR1 is SGHTA and CDR2 is FQGNSA. J gave up 6 bases and V 2 bases, and 7 bases lay outside the gene matches. This CDR3 has 15 amino acids. This CDR3 reads CASSLRQGDGQPQHF. Here the CDR3 DNA reads TGTGCCAGCAGCTTAAGACAGGGAGACGGTCAGCCCCAGCATTTT.

This clonotype occurred many times. The chain joins TRBV12-3 or TRBV12-4 to TRBJ1-3; tentative D call: TRBD1 (6 bases). Trimming shortened V by 6 bases and J by 0 bases, and 12 bases separated the two germline ends. The CDR3 is made up of 15 amino acids. CDR3 nucleotides: TGTGCCAGCAGCATACAGGGAGCCTCTGGAAACACCATATATTTT. Protein product: CASSIQGASGNTIYF.

The CDR3 DNA follows: TGTGCCAGCACCATGGACAGGACTTCCTACGAGCAGTACTTC. It translates to CASTMDRTSYEQYF. This rearrangement joins TRBV6-2 or TRBV6-3 to TRBJ2-7; TRBD1 matches at 7 bases. This CDR3 has 14 residues. V was clipped by 7 bases and J by 1 base; unmatched bases: 7. CDR1 and CDR2 (germline): MNHEY, SVGEGT.

This clonotype was seen repeatedly, ten times or more. The chain links TRBV20-1 to TRBJ2-7; 7 positions match TRBD2. V dropped 3 bases and J dropped 7; count of bases not matched to a gene: 9. The length of the CDR3 is 13 residues. Per the germline V gene, CDR1 is DFQATT and CDR2 is SNEGSKA (reference sequence). The CDR3 reads CSARGPIGGEQYV. The CDR3 nucleotides are TGCAGTGCTAGGGGACCCATCGGGGGGGAGCAGTACGTC.

This clonotype turned up a few times. The J gene is TRBJ2-1, the V gene TRBV11-3, with 10 bases identical to TRBD2. Germline CDR1 and CDR2: SGHNT and YENEEA. Losses at the gene ends were 1 base for V and 2 bases for J; bases not matched to a gene: 2. The CDR3 is 16 residues long. DNA for the CDR3: TGTGCCAGCAGCTTAGCGGGGACTAGCGCCTACAATGAGCAGTTCTTC. Protein: CASSLAGTSAYNEQFF.

This clonotype showed up just a few times. This rearrangement joins TRBV5-1 to TRBJ2-1, with D possibly being TRBD1 or TRBD2 (6 bases each). CDR3 size: 16 residues. V lost 1 base to trimming and J lost 6 bases, with 17 bases between them. From germline, CDR1 is SGHRS and CDR2 YFSETQ. The CDR3 here is CASSLNRDWTTNEQFF. The CDR3 nucleotides are TGCGCCAGCAGCTTGAACAGGGACTGGACGACCAATGAGCAGTTCTTC.

The table lists this clonotype with a few counts. The chain has TRBV7-8 and TRBJ2-7; 10 bases line up with TRBD1. V gave up 3 bases and J gave up 3 bases; unmatched junction bases: 5. Germline CDR1 is SGHVS and CDR2 is FQNEAQ. The CDR3 contains 15 residues. CDR3 sequence (DNA): TGTGCCAGCAGCTTCCGGGACAGGGGCTACTACGAGCAGTACTTC. It specifies CASSFRDRGYYEQYF.

This clonotype has a count of ten or more. CDR3 in DNA: TGCAGCGTTGGAAGAAGTGTTAACGAGCAGTACGTC. Translated, it gives CSVGRSVNEQYV. The chain recombines TRBV29-1 with TRBJ2-7; D unclear. The CDR3 extends over 12 amino acids. Trimming took off 4 bases at V and 5 bases at J, with 12 bases between the two ends. Per the germline V gene, CDR1 is SQVTM and CDR2 is ANQGSEA.

This clonotype was observed a single time. This chain joins TRBV14 and TRBJ2-1; the match to TRBD1 covers 8 bases. This CDR3 region has 15 residues. CDR1 is SGHDN, CDR2 FVKESK, per germline. After removal of 3 bases from V and 9 bases from J, the junction contained 10 bases not matched to a gene. CDR3 bases: TGTGCCAGCAGCCAGGGGCAGGGGGCGGTTGGTGAGCAGTTCTTC. It is translated as CASSQGQGAVGEQFF.

This clonotype occurred a few times. J is TRBJ2-2 and V is TRBV10-3; tentatively, D is TRBD1 (6 bases). This CDR3 region has 15 residues. V was pared by 6 bases and J by 0 bases, with 11 bases between. Germline CDR1 ENHRY, CDR2 SYGVKD. The CDR3 here is CAISKTGTNTGELFF. The CDR3 DNA sequence: TGTGCCATCAGCAAGACAGGAACGAACACCGGGGAGCTGTTTTTT.

Points on this clonotype: One base away lies a much larger clone, so this may be a sequencing read error. The rearrangement joins TRBV20-1 to TRBJ2-1; 8 bases agree with TRBD2. Germline-derived CDR1 and CDR2 are DFQATT and SNEGSKA (reference sequence). The length of the CDR3 is 15 residues. CDR3 amino acids: CSASTWGLGYNERFF. CDR3 sequence (DNA): TGCAGTGCTAGCACCTGGGGACTAGGATACAATGAGCGGTTCTTC.

The rearrangement links TRBV28 to TRBJ2-7; 15 bases are shared with TRBD2. The V gene's germline CDR1 is MDHEN and CDR2 SYDVKM. J gave up 6 bases and V 4 bases, and 4 bases lay outside the gene matches. The CDR3 covers 15 residues. The CDR3 nucleotides read TGTGCCAGCAGTTGGGGACTAGCGGGAGGATTCGAGCAGTACTTC. This gives the protein CASSWGLAGGFEQYF. The full variable domain, with the rest looked up from reference TRBV28 and TRBJ2-7, is DVKVTQSSRYLVKRTGEKVFLECVQDMDHENMFWYRQDPGLGLRLIYFSYDVKMKEKGDIPEGYSVSREKKERFSLILESASTNQTSMYLCASSWGLAGGFEQYFGPGTRLTVT.